Below are 13 T cell receptor beta chains sequenced from a single sample in a study of shared clonotypes between healthy human individuals (dated by TCRdb to the early 2020s). The library was generated by the immunoSEQ multiplex PCR assay. Not all clones reach the TCRdb copy of this immuneACCESS table, which keeps in-frame sequences only. Checked studies attribute under half of the gap to unresolved V genes and leave the rest unexplained. Here the sample has more than 400,000 clones; 70% to 85% occur a single time. Jointly, the top ten make up 9.5% to 15% of the sample. The sequenced material came from PBMCs. The receptor source for this set is a middle-aged woman in good health. Some clones in this sample may be carry-over from other donors' samples.

The chain has TRBV27 and TRBJ1-4, with TRBD1 identical over 8 bases. Per germline, CDR1 MNHEY and CDR2 SMNVEV (reference sequence). The V gene end was trimmed by 6 bases and the J gene end by 5 bases; junction bases not matched to a gene: 8. This CDR3 comprises 15 residues. CDR3 bases: TGTGCCAGCAGGCGCCGACAGGGGACGAATGAAAAACTGTTTTTT. Translating it yields CASRRRQGTNEKLFF.

This clone was counted many times. In the same sample, other DNA sequences code for this CDR3. CDR3 amino acids: CSALYNEQFF. The CDR3 nucleotides read TGCAGTGCTCTTTACAATGAGCAGTTCTTC. V and J are TRBV20-1 and TRBJ2-1; D is ambiguous. Germline V gene sequence: CDR1 DFQATT, CDR2 SNEGSKA (reference sequence). V was clipped by 5 bases and J by 4 bases, with 3 bases between them. The CDR3 is made up of 10 amino acids.

Details on this clone: Additional DNA sequences in this sample encode the identical CDR3. V is TRBV5-1 and J is TRBJ2-2; D is uncertain. CDR3 length: 14 amino acids. Germline V CDR1 and CDR2: SGHRS, YFSETQ. The V gene lost 0 bases and the J gene lost 0 bases, with 3 bases spanning the gap. The CDR3 is CASSLDTNTGELFF. The CDR3 DNA sequence: TGCGCCAGCAGCTTGGACACGAACACCGGGGAGCTGTTTTTT.

The CDR3 here is CASSSGLASDTQYF. The CDR3 DNA follows: TGTGCCAGCAGCTCTGGACTAGCTTCAGATACGCAGTATTTT. The chain employs TRBV7-3 and TRBJ2-3; 8 bases are a match to TRBD2. Per the germline V gene, CDR1 is SGHTA and CDR2 is FQGTGA. The V segment lost 4 bases and the J segment 4 bases; nucleotides outside the gene matches: 4. This CDR3 contains 14 residues.

CDR3 bases: TGTGCCAGCAGCTTAGCAATGGGGGCAGAGACCCAGTACTTC. It specifies CASSLAMGAETQYF. This sequence joins TRBV7-9 and TRBJ2-5; D possibly corresponds to TRBD1 (6 bases). V was trimmed by 0 bases and J by 4 bases, leaving 9 bases between them. CDR1 and CDR2 from the germline V gene are SEHNR and FQNEAQ (reference sequence). This CDR3 contains 14 residues.

This chain joins TRBV7-2 and TRBJ2-1; D is unresolved. V was trimmed by 3 bases and J by 1 base, leaving 13 bases between them. This CDR3 has 16 amino acids. The germline CDR1 and CDR2 sequences are SGHTA and FQGNSA. CDR3 protein: CASSFYGLGSYNEQFF. The CDR3 DNA reads as TGTGCCAGCAGCTTTTATGGTCTAGGGTCCTACAATGAGCAGTTCTTC.

V is TRBV4-2 and J is TRBJ2-5, with D hard to call. The DNA end favors TRBJ2-7, so the J call may be wrong. The CDR3 loop spans 11 amino acids. In germline, CDR1 is LGHNA, CDR2 YNFKEQ. CDR3 coding DNA: TGTGCCAGCAGCATTAGCCACGAGCAGTACTTC. Protein product: CASSISHEQYF.

V and J are TRBV6-5 and TRBJ2-3; D gene unclear. This CDR3 contains 11 residues. Germline V gene data show CDR1 as MNHEY and CDR2 as SVGAGI. V was shortened by 4 bases and J by 4 bases, with 3 bases between the two germline ends. The CDR3 region is CASSFSDTQYF. The CDR3 DNA is TGTGCCAGCAGTTTCTCAGATACGCAGTATTTT.

This sequence joins TRBV7-3 and TRBJ1-1; 7 bases fit TRBD1. CDR1 SGHTA and CDR2 FQGTGA come from the germline V gene. CDR3 length: 14 amino acids. V lost 5 bases to trimming and J lost 3 bases; unmatched junction nucleotides: 6. This CDR3 is CASSRGGPDTEAFF. CDR3 DNA sequence: TGTGCCAGCAGCCGAGGGGGCCCGGACACTGAAGCTTTCTTT. The whole variable domain, filled in from reference TRBV7-3 and TRBJ1-1, reads GAGVSQTPSNKVTEKGKYVELRCDPISGHTALYWYRQSLGQGPEFLIYFQGTGAADDSGLPNDRFFAVRPEGSVSTLKIQRTERGDSAVYLCASSRGGPDTEAFFGQGTRLTVV.

The rearrangement links TRBV29-1 to TRBJ2-6; D unclear. The CDR3 contains 15 residues. Trimming left V 0 bases short and J 1 base short, with 7 bases between. Germline V CDR1 and CDR2: SQVTM, ANQGSEA. CDR3 sequence reads: CSVEEWISGANVLTF. The CDR3, as DNA: TGCAGCGTTGAAGAGTGGATTTCTGGGGCCAACGTCCTGACTTTC.

The V call is TRBV2, the J call TRBJ1-3; 7 bases map to TRBD1. This CDR3 is 14 amino acids long. The J segment lost 3 bases and the V segment lost 6 bases, leaving 5 bases of the junction unmatched. Looked up from germline, CDR1 is SNHLY and CDR2 is FYNNEI. The CDR3: CASRRQGGGNTIYF. The CDR3 DNA reads as TGTGCCAGCAGAAGACAGGGCGGTGGAAACACCATATATTTT.

To note about this clone: One junction end does not reproduce the germline sequence, and a read error may be involved. The chain joins TRBV7-9 to TRBJ2-7, with 11 bases lining up with TRBD1. The CDR3 sequence is 14 residues long. In germline, CDR1 is SEHNR, CDR2 FQNEAQ (reference sequence). Here the CDR3 reads CASSRGTGGYEQYF. CDR3 DNA: TGCGCCAGCAGCCGAGGGACAGGGGGTTACGAGCAGTACTTC.

This chain links TRBV29-1 with TRBJ2-7; TRBD1 agrees at 8 bases. Germline V gene lookup returns CDR1 SQVTM and CDR2 ANQGSEA. The CDR3 length is 12 residues. V gave up 7 bases and J gave up 6 bases; unmatched junction bases: 8. The chain's CDR3 is CSGGGQGLEQYF. The CDR3 DNA reads TGCAGCGGTGGCGGACAGGGTCTCGAGCAGTACTTC.